A single sample gave rise to the 28 T cell receptor beta chains below, sequenced in a study of blood T cell repertoires in COVID-19. Sequencing used immunoSEQ multiplex PCR; TCRdb keeps in-frame clones, though not all of them. The sample consists of about 150,000 clones, under 80% of them appearing once. Sequencing input: peripheral blood. The receptors were gathered from a man between 60 and 75 years old with acute or convalescent COVID-19.

V gene TRBV11-2 combines with J gene TRBJ2-3; no definite D call. The CDR3 sequence is 14 residues long. V was cut by 10 bases and J by 4 bases, with 18 bases left in between. Germline V CDR1 and CDR2: SGHAT, FQNNGV. Here the CDR3 DNA reads TGTGCCACCTCCCCTAGGAACCCTCCAGATACGCAGTATTTT. It codes for CATSPRNPPDTQYF. The complete variable domain, with remaining parts taken from reference TRBV11-2 and TRBJ2-3, reads EAGVAQSPRYKIIEKRQSVAFWCNPISGHATLYWYQQILGQGPKLLIQFQNNGVVDDSQLPKDRFSAERLKGVDSTLKIQPAKLEDSAVYLCATSPRNPPDTQYFGPGTRLTVL.

The J gene is TRBJ1-3, the V gene TRBV19; 8 nucleotides match TRBD1. The length of the CDR3 is 14 residues. Looked up from germline, CDR1 is LNHDA and CDR2 is SQIVND (reference sequence). Trimming cost V 7 bases and J 4 bases; bases outside gene matches: 6. The chain's CDR3 is CASTRTGLGNTIYF. Written as DNA, the CDR3 is TGTGCCAGTACCCGGACAGGGCTAGGAAACACCATATATTTT. The full variable domain, rest sourced from reference TRBV19 and TRBJ1-3, is DGGITQSPKYLFRKEGQNVTLSCEQNLNHDAMYWYRQDPGQGLRLIYYSQIVNDFQKGDIAEGYSVSREKKESFPLTVTSAQKNPTAFYLCASTRTGLGNTIYFGEGSWLTVV.

The rearrangement links TRBV11-2 to TRBJ1-2; 7 positions match TRBD1. This CDR3 spans 15 amino acids. Germline V gene data show CDR1 as SGHAT and CDR2 as FQNNGV. V was clipped by 1 base and J by 4 bases; unmatched bases: 6. CDR3 sequence (DNA): TGTGCCAGCAGCTTAGTGGGCAGGGGGATCTATGGCTACACCTTC. Translating it yields CASSLVGRGIYGYTF. Together with reference TRBV11-2 and TRBJ1-2, the CDR3 gives the full variable domain: EAGVAQSPRYKIIEKRQSVAFWCNPISGHATLYWYQQILGQGPKLLIQFQNNGVVDDSQLPKDRFSAERLKGVDSTLKIQPAKLEDSAVYLCASSLVGRGIYGYTFGSGTRLTVV.

The sample holds many counts of this clone. The V gene is TRBV19, the J gene TRBJ2-2, with D perhaps matching TRBD2 (5 bases). V lost 0 bases, J lost 0 bases, and 11 bases lay in between. In germline, CDR1 is LNHDA, CDR2 SQIVND (reference sequence). The CDR3 totals 17 residues. The CDR3 DNA sequence: TGTGCCAGTAGTATAGATCTACGGCGGGCGAACACCGGGGAGCTGTTTTTT. Its translation is CASSIDLRRANTGELFF.

This clone was detected ten times or more. The CDR3 DNA reads as TGTGCCAGCAGCCAAGGAAGTCCGGGATATAGCGGCAATGAGCAGTTCTTC. Protein product: CASSQGSPGYSGNEQFF. V gene TRBV3-1 (or the pseudogene TRBV3-2) combines with J gene TRBJ2-1; a weak D match, TRBD2 (6 bases). CDR3 length: 17 amino acids. V was pared by 1 base and J by 6 bases, with 19 bases between. Germline V gene sequence: CDR1 LGHDT, CDR2 YNNKEL (reference sequence).

This CDR3 reads CASSLIAGAGSTQYF. The CDR3 bases are TGTGCCAGTAGTCTCATAGCGGGAGCGGGCAGTACGCAGTATTTT. The chain recombines TRBV19 with TRBJ2-3; 9 bases align to TRBD2. Germline V lookup: CDR1 LNHDA, CDR2 SQIVND (reference sequence). V shed 5 bases and J 8 bases; nucleotides not matched to a gene: 11. This CDR3 is 15 amino acids long.

V and J are TRBV10-3 and TRBJ2-1; 9 nucleotides align to TRBD2. The CDR3 is 14 amino acids. Losses at the gene ends were 4 bases for V and 8 bases for J; bases not matched to a gene: 6. The V gene's germline CDR1 is ENHRY and CDR2 SYGVKD. The CDR3 loop is CAISVRREGYEQFF. The CDR3 nucleotides are TGTGCCATCAGTGTAAGGCGGGAGGGCTATGAGCAGTTCTTC.

This chain joins TRBV30 and TRBJ1-5; no definite D call. Germline CDR1 reads GTSNPN; CDR2 reads SVGIG (reference sequence). This CDR3 has 13 amino acids. V was clipped by 0 bases and J by 0 bases, with 3 bases between them. The CDR3 loop is CAWSVSSNQPQHF. The CDR3 nucleotides are TGTGCCTGGAGTGTTAGTAGCAATCAGCCCCAGCATTTT.

This sequence joins TRBV27 and TRBJ1-1, with unresolved D. The CDR3 contains 13 residues. Per the germline V gene, CDR1 is MNHEY and CDR2 is SMNVEV (reference sequence). Trimming pared 6 bases from V and 1 base from J, leaving 9 bases between. The CDR3 region is CASSSYSNTEAFF. In nucleotides, the CDR3 is TGTGCCAGCAGCTCCTATTCGAACACTGAAGCTTTCTTT.

V usage is TRBV5-1 and J usage is TRBJ2-1; TRBD1 matches at 11 bases. The V gene's germline CDR1 is SGHRS and CDR2 YFSETQ. Unmatched junction bases numbered 3, after V lost 4 bases and J lost 6 bases. This CDR3 spans 14 amino acids. The CDR3: CASSPGTGGNEQFF. In DNA form, the CDR3 reads TGCGCCAGCAGCCCCGGGACAGGGGGCAATGAGCAGTTCTTC.

The J gene is TRBJ2-2, the V gene TRBV18, with 9 bases identical to TRBD1. The CDR3 is made up of 15 amino acids. Per the germline V gene, CDR1 is KGHSH and CDR2 is LQKENI. The J segment lost 11 bases and the V segment lost 8 bases, leaving 15 bases of the junction unmatched. The chain's CDR3 is CASRGTGTQPVELFF. In nucleotides, the CDR3 is TGTGCCAGCCGGGGGACAGGGACCCAACCGGTAGAGCTGTTTTTT. The complete variable domain, with remaining parts taken from reference TRBV18 and TRBJ2-2, reads NAGVMQNPRHLVRRRGQEARLRCSPMKGHSHVYWYRQLPEEGLKFMVYLQKENIIDESGMPKERFSAEFPKEGPSILRIQQVVRGDSAAYFCASRGTGTQPVELFFGEGSRLTVL.

This chain uses TRBV3-1 (or the pseudogene TRBV3-2) with TRBJ1-1; D is unresolved. Trimming took 0 bases from V and 1 from J, leaving 9 bases between them. The CDR3 length is 15 residues. CDR1 is LGHDT, CDR2 YNNKEL, per germline (reference sequence). The CDR3 reads CASSQDLAGNTEAFF. Here the CDR3 DNA reads TGTGCCAGCAGCCAAGATCTGGCAGGGAACACTGAAGCTTTCTTT.

The chain employs TRBV28 and TRBJ1-5; D unclear. The CDR3 has 13 amino acids. Looked up from germline, CDR1 is MDHEN and CDR2 is SYDVKM. The CDR3 DNA is TGTGCTGGGCAGACGTATAGCAATCAGCCCCAGCATTTT. Amino acids: CAGQTYSNQPQHF.

The rearrangement joins TRBV6-6 to TRBJ2-2; 10 bases match TRBD1. Trimming removed 6 bases from V and 5 bases from J; junction bases left unmatched: 9. Looked up from germline, CDR1 is MNHNY and CDR2 is SVGAGI (reference sequence). The CDR3 length is 16 residues. The CDR3: CASRKDRGELTGELFF. In DNA form, the CDR3 reads TGTGCCAGCAGGAAGGACAGGGGGGAACTAACCGGGGAGCTGTTTTTT.

This clone turned up a few times. The V call is TRBV7-2, the J call TRBJ1-5; 8 nucleotides line up with TRBD1. After removal of 5 bases from V and 4 bases from J, the junction contained 7 bases not matched to a gene. Germline CDR1 reads SGHTA; CDR2 reads FQGNSA. CDR3 length: 15 amino acids. The chain's CDR3 is CASSPKTGANQPQHF. CDR3 DNA sequence: TGTGCCAGCAGCCCAAAGACAGGGGCGAATCAGCCCCAGCATTTT.

This clone was picked up a small number of times. This chain joins TRBV27 and TRBJ2-2; D might be TRBD1 (5 bases). The CDR3 is made up of 16 amino acids. Looked up from germline, CDR1 is MNHEY and CDR2 is SMNVEV (reference sequence). V gave up 2 bases and J gave up 1 base, with 11 bases separating them. The chain's CDR3 is CASSLRGRENTGELFF. CDR3 DNA: TGTGCCAGCAGTTTAAGGGGCAGGGAGAACACCGGGGAGCTGTTTTTT.

J is TRBJ1-2 and V is TRBV2; no definite D call. This CDR3 contains 11 residues. Trimming took 11 bases from V and 8 from J, leaving 15 bases between them. CDR1 and CDR2 from the germline V gene are SNHLY and FYNNEI. The CDR3 nucleotides read TGTGCCTTCGAACGGGTACGGGGCTACACCTTC. Its protein is CAFERVRGYTF.

In nucleotides, the CDR3 is TGTGCCACCAGTGCCGCGACAGGGGGCACGGAGACCCAGTACTTC. Translated: CATSAATGGTETQYF. The chain combines TRBV24-1 with TRBJ2-5, with TRBD1 identical over 10 bases. The V gene end was trimmed by 5 bases and the J gene end by 5 bases; junction bases not matched to a gene: 7. The CDR3 loop spans 15 amino acids. In germline, CDR1 is KGHDR, CDR2 SFDVKD.

This sequence joins TRBV18 and TRBJ2-7; D is uncertain. The CDR3 has 12 amino acids. V lost 2 bases and J lost 3, with 5 bases in between. Germline lookup yields CDR1 KGHSH and CDR2 LQKENI. The CDR3 protein is CASSPVHYEQYF. CDR3 in DNA: TGTGCCAGCTCACCAGTCCACTACGAGCAGTACTTC.

The chain has TRBV20-1 and TRBJ2-1, with a possible D match to TRBD1 (6 bases). Looked up from germline, CDR1 is DFQATT and CDR2 is SNEGSKA (reference sequence). The CDR3 consists of 11 residues. Trimming removed 7 bases from V and 4 bases from J, with 8 bases in between. This CDR3 is CSVGGYNEQFF. CDR3 in DNA: TGCAGTGTAGGGGGATACAATGAGCAGTTCTTC.

This sequence joins TRBV10-3 and TRBJ2-7, with D possibly TRBD1 on 6 matching bases. Germline V gene lookup returns CDR1 ENHRY and CDR2 SYGVKD. The CDR3 consists of 15 residues. Trimming removed 8 bases from V and 5 bases from J, with 22 bases in between. CDR3 DNA sequence: TGTGCCATCGGGAGATCAGGGGTGCCAGGGAACGAGCAGTACTTC. It specifies CAIGRSGVPGNEQYF.

This chain connects TRBV5-1 to TRBJ2-1; 7 positions agree with TRBD1. The CDR3 totals 14 residues. V lost 3 bases to trimming and J lost 5 bases; unmatched junction nucleotides: 5. CDR1 and CDR2 from the germline V gene are SGHRS and YFSETQ. CDR3: CASSWDSINNEQFF. The CDR3 nucleotides read TGCGCCAGCAGCTGGGACAGTATCAACAATGAGCAGTTCTTC. Complete variable domain (other parts from reference TRBV5-1 and TRBJ2-1): KAGVTQTPRYLIKTRGQQVTLSCSPISGHRSVSWYQQTPGQGLQFLFEYFSETQRNKGNFPGRFSGRQFSNSRSEMNVSTLELGDSALYLCASSWDSINNEQFFGPGTRLTVL.

This clone was detected only a few times. The rearrangement links TRBV3-1 (or the pseudogene TRBV3-2) to TRBJ1-5; D possibly corresponds to TRBD1 (6 bases). V gave up 4 bases and J gave up 7 bases, with 14 bases separating them. Germline V gives CDR1 LGHDT, CDR2 YNNKEL (reference sequence). CDR3 length equals 14 residues. CDR3 sequence (DNA): TGTGCCAGCAGCCCAGGACAGAATTGGCAGCCCCAGCATTTT. It encodes CASSPGQNWQPQHF.

The chain recombines TRBV5-8 with TRBJ2-7; tentatively, D is TRBD1 (5 bases). Per the germline V gene, CDR1 is SGHTS and CDR2 is YDEGEE. Trimming cost V 2 bases and J 4 bases, with 16 bases left between them. This CDR3 has 15 residues. The CDR3 nucleotides read TGTGCCAGCAGCTTTCAGGGTCTCCCTCTATACGAGCAGTACTTC. This codes for CASSFQGLPLYEQYF.

V gene TRBV20-1 combines with J gene TRBJ2-2; TRBD2 is a possible D gene (5 bases). The germline CDR1 and CDR2 sequences are DFQATT and SNEGSKA (reference sequence). There are 14 residues in the CDR3. Between the trimmed V and J ends, which lost 3 bases and 6 bases, there was a span of 14 bases. The CDR3 DNA follows: TGCAGTGCTAGTCATCCGCGGGCCCCCGGGGAGCTGTTTTTT. Protein product: CSASHPRAPGELFF.

The V gene is TRBV15, the J gene TRBJ1-5; 9 nucleotides agree with TRBD1. The CDR3 covers 17 residues. The germline gives CDR1 LNHNV, CDR2 YYDKDF (reference sequence). Trimming at V came to 2 bases and at J to 3 bases, leaving 8 bases not matched to a gene. The CDR3 DNA follows: TGTGCCACCAGCAGACACCCCGGGACAGGGATCAATCAGCCCCAGCATTTT. This translates into CATSRHPGTGINQPQHF.

This chain connects TRBV28 to TRBJ2-7, with D possibly TRBD2 on 6 matching bases. In germline, CDR1 is MDHEN, CDR2 SYDVKM. Trimming left V 7 bases short and J 6 bases short, with 19 bases between. This CDR3 has 14 amino acids. The CDR3 DNA reads TGTGCCAGCACCCCCCGAGGAGGGGTCTTCGAGCAGTACTTC. It translates to CASTPRGGVFEQYF.

This clone turned up a few times. The chain links TRBV3-1 (or the pseudogene TRBV3-2) to TRBJ2-5, with 7 nucleotides matching TRBD1. The junction had 3 bases not matched to a gene; V was cut back by 1 base and J by 1 base. This CDR3 has 15 residues. Germline CDR1 and CDR2: LGHDT and YNNKEL (reference sequence). The CDR3 loop is CASSQVWDSQETQYF. The CDR3 DNA reads as TGTGCCAGCAGCCAAGTCTGGGACAGCCAAGAGACCCAGTACTTC.